The rows below give T cell receptor beta chains drawn from one sample of a study of spatial heterogeneity in lung cancer. TCRdb fed the 5' RACE reads into MiXCR, producing one record per CDR3 protein. The sample consists of under 4,000 distinct CDR3 sequences, nearly 3% of them appearing once. Sequencing was performed on normal lung tissue next to the tumor, taken at surgery. The receptor set was obtained from a female donor with early-stage non-small cell lung cancer. Each CDR3 is given with its conserved first and last residue. D genes are given only for firm matches. Size is stated for part of the rows, as once, few or many counts, or as a class when the clone is expanded.

D gene: TRBD1
V gene: TRBV19
clone size: medium-sized
J gene: TRBJ1-2
CDR3 DNA: TGTGCCAGTAGTTGGGACAGCAACTATGGCTACACCTTC
CDR3 protein: CASSWDSNYGYTF

D gene: NA
V gene: TRBV20-1
clone size: medium-sized
J gene: TRBJ2-3
CDR3 DNA: TGCAGTGCTAGAAGGAGCTCTGGAGATACGCAGTATTTT
CDR3 protein: CSARRSSGDTQYF

D gene: TRBD1
V gene: TRBV7-9
clone size: many
J gene: TRBJ2-7
CDR3 DNA: TGTGCCAGCAGCTTGGGGGGACAGGGGAACGAGCAGTACTTC
CDR3 protein: CASSLGGQGNEQYF

D gene: TRBD2
V gene: TRBV6-5
clone size: medium-sized
J gene: TRBJ2-5
CDR3 DNA: TGTGCCAGCAGGGGCGGGGGGACCCAAGAGACCCAGTACTTC
CDR3 protein: CASRGGGTQETQYF

D gene: TRBD2
V gene: TRBV7-9
clone size: many
J gene: TRBJ2-3
CDR3 DNA: TGTGCCAGCAGCTCCCGGGGGGGCATAGATACGCAGTATTTT
CDR3 protein: CASSSRGGIDTQYF

D gene: TRBD2
V gene: TRBV4-3
clone size: many
J gene: TRBJ2-2
CDR3 DNA: TGCGCCAGCAGCTATATAGCGGGGGACACCGGGGAGCTGTTTTTT
CDR3 protein: CASSYIAGDTGELFF

D gene: TRBD1
V gene: TRBV4-3
clone size: NA
J gene: TRBJ2-7
CDR3 DNA: TGCGCCAGCAGCTCGGAGCGGACAGGGACCTACGAGCAGTACTTC
CDR3 protein: CASSSERTGTYEQYF

D gene: NA
V gene: TRBV7-2
clone size: medium-sized
J gene: TRBJ2-1
CDR3 DNA: TGTGCCAGCAGGTCCGCGGGGGCCCTATACAATGAGCAGTTCTTC
CDR3 protein: CASRSAGALYNEQFF

D gene: NA
V gene: TRBV12-5
clone size: many
J gene: TRBJ1-5
CDR3 DNA: TGTGCTAGTGGTTTGGCAGGCAAACAGCCCCAGCATTTT
CDR3 protein: CASGLAGKQPQHF

D gene: TRBD1
V gene: TRBV5-1
clone size: medium-sized
J gene: TRBJ1-2
CDR3 DNA: TGCGCCAGCAGCTCCGCGGGGACAGGCAACTATGGCTACACCTTC
CDR3 protein: CASSSAGTGNYGYTF

D gene: TRBD2
V gene: TRBV5-1
clone size: many
J gene: TRBJ2-1
CDR3 DNA: TGCGCCACCACCCCTATCGGGGGGAATGAGCAGTTCTTC
CDR3 protein: CATTPIGGNEQFF

D gene: TRBD1
V gene: TRBV20-1
clone size: medium-sized
J gene: TRBJ2-7
CDR3 DNA: TGCAGTGCTAGAGGAGGAGGGACAGGTGCCTACGAGCAGTACTTC
CDR3 protein: CSARGGGTGAYEQYF

D gene: NA
V gene: TRBV7-9
clone size: large
J gene: TRBJ1-2
CDR3 DNA: TGTGCCAGCAGCTCCCGGGGGGGTGAGGACTATGGCTACACCTTC
CDR3 protein: CASSSRGGEDYGYTF

D gene: TRBD2
V gene: TRBV28
clone size: many
J gene: TRBJ2-1
CDR3 DNA: TGTGCCAGCAGTTCTCCAGCGGGGCCCAACAACGTACACTCCTACAATGAGCAGTTCTTC
CDR3 protein: CASSSPAGPNNVHSYNEQFF

D gene: TRBD1
V gene: TRBV7-9
clone size: large
J gene: TRBJ2-7
CDR3 DNA: TGTGCCAGCAGCACCACCGGGACAGGGACCGAGCAGTACTTC
CDR3 protein: CASSTTGTGTEQYF

D gene: NA
V gene: TRBV5-1
clone size: medium-sized
J gene: TRBJ2-5
CDR3 DNA: TGCGCCAGCAGCCCCTTCGGAGGGGTGTCAGAGACCCAGTACTTC
CDR3 protein: CASSPFGGVSETQYF

D gene: TRBD1
V gene: TRBV6-6
clone size: many
J gene: TRBJ2-7
CDR3 DNA: TGTGCCAGCAGTCAACCCGGGACAGGGCGCTACGAGCAGTACTTC
CDR3 protein: CASSQPGTGRYEQYF

D gene: TRBD1
V gene: TRBV12-3/TRBV12-4
clone size: many
J gene: TRBJ1-1
CDR3 DNA: TGTGCCAGCAGCCGGACAGGGTCGAACACTGAAGCTTTCTTT
CDR3 protein: CASSRTGSNTEAFF

D gene: NA
V gene: TRBV18
clone size: medium-sized
J gene: TRBJ1-5
CDR3 DNA: TGTGCCAGCTCACCAGATCCATCAATCCAGCCCCAGCATTTT
CDR3 protein: CASSPDPSIQPQHF

D gene: NA
V gene: TRBV6-5
clone size: medium-sized
J gene: TRBJ1-3
CDR3 DNA: TGTGCCAGCAGTCCCCGGCCGGGGGGCCCTGGAAACACCATATATTTT
CDR3 protein: CASSPRPGGPGNTIYF

D gene: NA
V gene: TRBV5-1
clone size: medium-sized
J gene: TRBJ2-1
CDR3 DNA: TGCGCCAGCAGCATCGTCCGGGGCGTGTCCTACAATGAGCAGTTCTTC
CDR3 protein: CASSIVRGVSYNEQFF

D gene: NA
V gene: TRBV4-2
clone size: many
J gene: TRBJ1-5
CDR3 DNA: TGTGCCAGCAGCCAAGAAGCCAGCAATCAGCCCCAGCATTTT
CDR3 protein: CASSQEASNQPQHF

D gene: NA
V gene: TRBV7-8
clone size: many
J gene: TRBJ1-3
CDR3 DNA: TGTGCCAGCAGCTTAGGGGTTCTCAGGAACGGAAACACCATATATTTT
CDR3 protein: CASSLGVLRNGNTIYF

D gene: TRBD2
V gene: TRBV10-3
clone size: many
J gene: TRBJ2-3
CDR3 DNA: TGTGCCATCAGTGAGACTAGCGGGGGGCCATCATACCCACGAAAGGAGGGGTATTTT
CDR3 protein: CAISETSGGPSYPRKEGYF

D gene: TRBD2
V gene: TRBV20-1
clone size: medium-sized
J gene: TRBJ2-3
CDR3 DNA: TGCAGTGCTAGTTCTAGCGGGGCCACAGATACGCAGTATTTT
CDR3 protein: CSASSSGATDTQYF

D gene: NA
V gene: TRBV6-2/TRBV6-3
clone size: many
J gene: TRBJ1-5
CDR3 DNA: TGTGCCAGCAGTTACGGGGACCATAATCAGCCCCAGCATTTT
CDR3 protein: CASSYGDHNQPQHF

D gene: NA
V gene: TRBV20-1
clone size: many
J gene: TRBJ2-3
CDR3 DNA: TGCAGTGCTAGAACGGGGGATACGCAGTATTTT
CDR3 protein: CSARTGDTQYF

D gene: TRBD1
V gene: TRBV4-3
clone size: many
J gene: TRBJ1-2
CDR3 DNA: TGCGCCAGCAGCCCCTCTTTTGGACAGGCTTACTATGGCTACACCTTC
CDR3 protein: CASSPSFGQAYYGYTF

D gene: NA
V gene: TRBV12-3/TRBV12-4
clone size: medium-sized
J gene: TRBJ1-5
CDR3 DNA: TGTGCCAGCAGTTTCCACAGAAAAGATCAGCCCCAGCATTTT
CDR3 protein: CASSFHRKDQPQHF

D gene: TRBD1
V gene: TRBV18
clone size: large
J gene: TRBJ1-2
CDR3 DNA: TGTGCCAGCTCGACCGGGACAGAACCCACCTTCTATGGCTACACCTTC
CDR3 protein: CASSTGTEPTFYGYTF

D gene: TRBD2
V gene: TRBV20-1
clone size: medium-sized
J gene: TRBJ2-3
CDR3 DNA: TGCAGTGCTAGTCAGGCTAGCGGGGTCACAGATACGCAGTATTTT
CDR3 protein: CSASQASGVTDTQYF

D gene: NA
V gene: TRBV15
clone size: NA
J gene: TRBJ2-3
CDR3 DNA: TGTGCCACCAGCAGAGGATCGGTTTTGGGAACAGATACGCAGTATTTT
CDR3 protein: CATSRGSVLGTDTQYF

D gene: NA
V gene: TRBV14
clone size: large
J gene: TRBJ1-3
CDR3 DNA: TGTGCCAGCAGCCAAGATCGGGGTACCCTCTCTGGAAACACCATATATTTT
CDR3 protein: CASSQDRGTLSGNTIYF

D gene: TRBD1
V gene: TRBV28
clone size: many
J gene: TRBJ2-7
CDR3 DNA: TGTGCCAGCAGTCCAGGGACAGGGGCCGACCGAGGGCAGTACTTC
CDR3 protein: CASSPGTGADRGQYF

D gene: NA
V gene: TRBV28
clone size: medium-sized
J gene: TRBJ2-1
CDR3 DNA: TGTGCCAGCAGTTTAATAAATGAGCAGTTCTTC
CDR3 protein: CASSLINEQFF

D gene: TRBD1
V gene: TRBV29-1
clone size: medium-sized
J gene: TRBJ2-7
CDR3 DNA: TGCAGCGTTGATTCCGGGACAGGGGGCTACGAGCAGTACTTC
CDR3 protein: CSVDSGTGGYEQYF

D gene: TRBD1
V gene: TRBV7-9
clone size: medium-sized
J gene: TRBJ1-5
CDR3 DNA: TGTGCCAGCAGCCAGCAGGACAGGGGAGAAAATCAGCCCCAGCATTTT
CDR3 protein: CASSQQDRGENQPQHF

D gene: TRBD1
V gene: TRBV19
clone size: many
J gene: TRBJ1-2
CDR3 DNA: TGTGCCAGTAGTCCTCAAGGACAGGGGAAATATGGCTACACCTTC
CDR3 protein: CASSPQGQGKYGYTF

D gene: NA
V gene: TRBV7-2
clone size: medium-sized
J gene: TRBJ2-3
CDR3 DNA: TGTGCCAGCAGCCTCCACACAGATACGCAGTATTTT
CDR3 protein: CASSLHTDTQYF

D gene: TRBD1
V gene: TRBV7-2
clone size: medium-sized
J gene: TRBJ2-3
CDR3 DNA: TGTGCCAGCAGCTCTCCCGCCGACAGGGTCGCAGATACGCAGTATTTT
CDR3 protein: CASSSPADRVADTQYF

D gene: NA
V gene: TRBV2
clone size: many
J gene: TRBJ2-1
CDR3 DNA: TGTGCCAGCACCCCCCCGGGGGCCCGTCGCGATGAGCAGTTCTTC
CDR3 protein: CASTPPGARRDEQFF

D gene: TRBD2
V gene: TRBV5-6
clone size: many
J gene: TRBJ2-3
CDR3 DNA: TGTGCCAGCAGCAGAGGACTAGCGGGGGGACTCACAGATACGCAGTATTTT
CDR3 protein: CASSRGLAGGLTDTQYF

D gene: NA
V gene: TRBV6-2/TRBV6-3
clone size: many
J gene: TRBJ2-7
CDR3 DNA: TGTGCCAGCAGTTACCGGGATCGTTGGTACGAGCAGTACTTC
CDR3 protein: CASSYRDRWYEQYF

D gene: NA
V gene: TRBV7-2
clone size: medium-sized
J gene: TRBJ2-7
CDR3 DNA: TGTGCCAGCAGCTCCACTGGAAACGAGCAGTACTTC
CDR3 protein: CASSSTGNEQYF

D gene: NA
V gene: TRBV1
clone size: medium-sized
J gene: TRBJ2-3
CDR3 DNA: TGCACCAGCAGCCAAGATCCCCCAGCGGGGGGCTTGGATACGCAGTATTTT
CDR3 protein: CTSSQDPPAGGLDTQYF

D gene: TRBD2
V gene: TRBV20-1
clone size: many
J gene: TRBJ2-3
CDR3 DNA: TGCAGTGCGCCCGGGACTAGCCGCGATACGCAGTATTTT
CDR3 protein: CSAPGTSRDTQYF

D gene: TRBD2
V gene: TRBV6-2/TRBV6-3
clone size: large
J gene: TRBJ2-1
CDR3 DNA: TGTGCCAGCAGGTTTTCGGGACTAGCCTTTAATGAGCAGTTCTTC
CDR3 protein: CASRFSGLAFNEQFF

D gene: TRBD2
V gene: TRBV3-1
clone size: medium-sized
J gene: TRBJ2-2
CDR3 DNA: TGTGCCAGCAGCCGTGGTGAGGGAGGGCAGAACACCGGGGAGCTGTTTTTT
CDR3 protein: CASSRGEGGQNTGELFF

D gene: TRBD2
V gene: TRBV5-1
clone size: many
J gene: TRBJ2-3
CDR3 DNA: TGCGCCAGCAGTGCTAGCGGGGGCACAGATACGCAGTATTTT
CDR3 protein: CASSASGGTDTQYF

D gene: NA
V gene: TRBV12-3/TRBV12-4
clone size: many
J gene: TRBJ2-6
CDR3 DNA: TGTGCCAGCAGTTTGGGGGGGCGCCCCTCTGGGGCCAACGTCCTGACTTTC
CDR3 protein: CASSLGGRPSGANVLTF

D gene: NA
V gene: TRBV7-2
clone size: many
J gene: TRBJ2-3
CDR3 DNA: TGTGCCAGCAGCTTAGGATCAGGGGCAGATACGCAGTATTTT
CDR3 protein: CASSLGSGADTQYF

D gene: NA
V gene: TRBV9
clone size: many
J gene: TRBJ1-4
CDR3 DNA: TGTGCCAGCAGAGGGGGGGATGAAAAACTGTTTTTT
CDR3 protein: CASRGGDEKLFF

D gene: NA
V gene: TRBV6-5
clone size: NA
J gene: TRBJ2-3
CDR3 DNA: TGTGCCAGCAGTTACGATTCTAGCTTCACAGATACGCAGTATTTT
CDR3 protein: CASSYDSSFTDTQYF